The TCR beta chain described here comes from a study of blood T cell repertoires in COVID-19. Study in general: The origin of the acute and convalescent COVID-19 samples was the United States, Italy and Spain.

Using immunoSEQ multiplex PCR, the repertoire was profiled, and TCRdb retains in-frame clones only, with some absent. This table holds about 300,000 clones, roughly 90% found once. Germline V gene lookup returns CDR1 MGHRA and CDR2 YSYEKL. Unmatched junction bases numbered 6, after V lost 2 bases and J lost 9 bases. This CDR3 has 15 residues. Input material: peripheral blood. This sequence originates from a woman aged 25-40 years with COVID-19, enrolled during active disease. V and J are TRBV4-1 and TRBJ1-6; 8 nucleotides align to TRBD1. The CDR3 region has the DNA TGCGCCAGCAGCCAACTACAGGGGGGTCTTTCACCCCTCCACTTT. This gives the protein CASSQLQGGLSPLHF.